The next 24 T cell receptor beta chains were all read from a single sample in a study of early T cells in non-severe SARS-CoV-2 infection. TCRdb called the 5' RACE reads again in MiXCR, with one record for every CDR3 protein. Altogether tens of thousands of distinct CDR3 sequences are present, roughly 4% being singletons, with the ten largest covering approximately 4%. Sequenced sample: whole blood. The receptors come from an adult who was a healthcare worker with PCR-confirmed SARS-CoV-2 infection or an uninfected control (not recorded which).

This clonotype came up many times. The rearrangement joins TRBV5-6 to TRBJ2-7, with no clear D. The CDR3 consists of 15 residues. Germline CDR1 SGHDT, CDR2 YYEEEE. Trimming pared 1 base from V and 2 bases from J, leaving 13 bases between. The CDR3 loop is CASSLLSPLAYEQYF. CDR3 nucleotides: TGTGCCAGCAGCTTGCTATCCCCCCTCGCCTACGAGCAGTACTTC.

This clonotype was counted a few times. The V gene is TRBV19, the J gene TRBJ2-1, with TRBD2 identical over 14 bases. CDR3 length: 14 residues. Trimming cost V 8 bases and J 8 bases; bases outside gene matches: 5. Germline V gene sequence: CDR1 LNHDA, CDR2 SQIVND (reference sequence). The CDR3 region is CASSTSGRAHEQFF. The CDR3 nucleotides are TGTGCCAGTTCGACTAGCGGGAGGGCTCATGAGCAGTTCTTC.

The chain employs TRBV12-5 and TRBJ2-7; the D gene is possibly TRBD1 (5 bases). Per germline, CDR1 LGHNT and CDR2 FRNRAP. V dropped 2 bases and J dropped 6 bases, with 23 bases sitting between them. The CDR3 is made up of 17 amino acids. For the CDR3, the DNA is TGTGCTAGTGGTTTGCGGGTCACAAGTGCTGGGGCCCTCGAGCAGTACTTC. It encodes CASGLRVTSAGALEQYF.

Ten or more counts support this clonotype. The CDR3 DNA reads TGCAGTGCTAGTCTGGGGGGCGATGAAAAACTGTTTTTT. Translated: CSASLGGDEKLFF. The chain couples TRBV20-1 to TRBJ1-4; D may be TRBD1 (6 bases). Germline V gives CDR1 DFQATT, CDR2 SNEGSKA (reference sequence). The CDR3 extends over 13 amino acids. The V and J ends lost 3 bases and 6 bases respectively, with 11 bases between them.

J is TRBJ2-5 and V is TRBV20-1; 8 bases align to TRBD1. The CDR3 consists of 14 residues. The J segment lost 2 bases and the V segment lost 4 bases, leaving 6 bases of the junction unmatched. Germline CDR1 DFQATT, CDR2 SNEGSKA (reference sequence). The CDR3 loop is CSANGQGIQETQYF. The CDR3 bases are TGCAGTGCTAACGGACAGGGAATACAAGAGACCCAGTACTTC.

This clonotype was detected ten times or more. The V call is TRBV2, the J call TRBJ1-2; perhaps TRBD1 as D (5 bases). The V gene lost 5 bases and the J gene lost 0 bases, with 10 bases spanning the gap. CDR1 and CDR2 from the germline V gene are SNHLY and FYNNEI. This CDR3 has 14 amino acids. The CDR3 DNA follows: TGTGCCAGCAGTCTCCAGGGACCTAACTATGGCTACACCTTC. Its protein is CASSLQGPNYGYTF.

This clonotype has at least ten counts. The chain carries TRBV6-5 and TRBJ1-2; tentatively, D is TRBD1 (5 bases). Germline V CDR1 and CDR2: MNHEY, SVGAGI. V was trimmed by 2 bases and J by 4 bases, leaving 11 bases between them. The CDR3 covers 14 residues. The CDR3 spells CASSYARDSYGYTF. The CDR3 DNA reads TGTGCCAGCAGTTACGCCAGGGATTCCTATGGCTACACCTTC.

This clonotype was picked up many times. This rearrangement joins TRBV11-2 to TRBJ2-3; D is perhaps TRBD1 or TRBD2 (6 bases each). CDR1 SGHAT and CDR2 FQNNGV come from the germline V gene. V was pared by 5 bases and J by 1 base, with 16 bases between. CDR3 size: 16 residues. CDR3 sequence (DNA): TGTGCCAGCAGCCCTCTTGGGGGGCCTCGCACAGATACGCAGTATTTT. Its protein is CASSPLGGPRTDTQYF.

Ten or more counts support this clonotype. The CDR3 loop is CASSGTSGQETQYF. DNA of the CDR3: TGCGCCAGCAGTGGCACTAGCGGACAAGAGACCCAGTACTTC. The V gene is TRBV10-1, the J gene TRBJ2-5, with 8 bases that match TRBD2. V lost 4 bases and J lost 2; bases outside the gene matches: 3. This CDR3 has 14 residues. Germline CDR1 reads WNHNN; CDR2 reads SYGVQD (reference sequence).

This clonotype was counted at least ten times. The chain couples TRBV5-1 to TRBJ1-4, with D hard to call. The CDR3 contains 13 residues. V was cut by 4 bases and J by 4 bases, with 8 bases left in between. In germline, CDR1 is SGHRS, CDR2 YFSETQ. As DNA, the CDR3 is TGCGCCAGCAGCGCCAGTTTTAATGAAAAACTGTTTTTT. Translated, it gives CASSASFNEKLFF.

In its sample, this clonotype was seen many times. This chain uses TRBV18 with TRBJ1-5; maybe TRBD1 (6 bases). The CDR3 spans 15 residues. V was pared by 1 base and J by 5 bases, with 12 bases between. Germline CDR1 and CDR2: KGHSH and LQKENI. CDR3 in DNA: TGTGCCAGCTCACCACAGGCAGGGGTTGATCAGCCCCAGCATTTT. As protein: CASSPQAGVDQPQHF. The full variable domain, with the rest looked up from reference TRBV18 and TRBJ1-5, is NAGVMQNPRHLVRRRGQEARLRCSPMKGHSHVYWYRQLPEEGLKFMVYLQKENIIDESGMPKERFSAEFPKEGPSILRIQQVVRGDSAAYFCASSPQAGVDQPQHFGDGTRLSIL.

V and J are TRBV6-1 and TRBJ2-3, with unresolved D. CDR3 length: 17 residues. Between the trimmed V and J ends, which lost 0 bases and 0 bases, there was a span of 13 bases. In germline, CDR1 is MNHNS, CDR2 SASEGT. CDR3 loop: CASSEAKFVASTDTQYF. The CDR3 DNA follows: TGTGCCAGCAGTGAAGCAAAATTTGTGGCTAGCACAGATACGCAGTATTTT.

This clonotype was observed many times. The chain carries TRBV20-1 and TRBJ2-1; D is perhaps TRBD2 (6 bases). Germline CDR1 reads DFQATT; CDR2 reads SNEGSKA (reference sequence). This CDR3 has 15 amino acids. Deletions cut 6 bases from V and 1 base from J, with 16 bases between. The CDR3 DNA reads as TGCAGTGCCAGACTAGAGGGACGTTCCTACAATGAGCAGTTCTTC. This sequence encodes CSARLEGRSYNEQFF.

This clonotype was detected many times. V gene TRBV12-5 combines with J gene TRBJ2-7; 7 bases are shared with TRBD1. The V gene's germline CDR1 is LGHNT and CDR2 FRNRAP. The CDR3 covers 14 residues. V dropped 1 base and J dropped 4; count of bases not matched to a gene: 4. Here the CDR3 reads CASGLGRDSYEQYF. In nucleotides, the CDR3 is TGTGCTAGTGGTTTGGGAAGGGACAGTTACGAGCAGTACTTC.

This clonotype showed up many times. The chain is built from TRBV20-1 and TRBJ1-1; D gene unclear. Trimming pared 5 bases from V and 3 bases from J, leaving 16 bases between. There are 14 residues in the CDR3. Germline V gives CDR1 DFQATT, CDR2 SNEGSKA (reference sequence). The DNA for the CDR3 is TGCAGTGCTCGTTCGAACCTGGGCCACACTGAAGCTTTCTTT. It specifies CSARSNLGHTEAFF.

This clonotype has at least ten counts. CDR3 in amino acids: CSVGTGGIYGYTF. CDR3 in DNA: TGCAGTGTAGGGACAGGAGGAATCTATGGCTACACCTTC. The chain has TRBV20-1 and TRBJ1-2, with 8 bases lining up with TRBD1. The V and J ends lost 7 bases and 4 bases, in that order; junction bases with no gene match: 8. Germline loops: CDR1 DFQATT, CDR2 SNEGSKA (reference sequence). This CDR3 has 13 amino acids.

The rearrangement uses TRBV6-4 and TRBJ2-5; D not resolved. The CDR3 length is 13 residues. The germline V and J ends were trimmed by 3 bases and 2 bases, with 7 bases remaining between them. The V gene's germline CDR1 is MRHNA and CDR2 SNTAGT. The CDR3 reads CASSENSQETQYF. In DNA, the CDR3 is TGTGCCAGCAGTGAAAATTCTCAAGAGACCCAGTACTTC.

The gene calls are TRBV18 and TRBJ1-1; 7 positions match TRBD1. The germline V gene has CDR1 KGHSH and CDR2 LQKENI. The CDR3 contains 16 residues. J gave up 0 bases and V 2 bases, and 6 bases lay outside the gene matches. In DNA form, the CDR3 reads TGTGCCAGCTCACCATCACAGGGGAGGATGAACACTGAAGCTTTCTTT. Amino acids: CASSPSQGRMNTEAFF.

This clonotype appeared many times. V and J are TRBV11-2 and TRBJ2-7; perhaps TRBD2 as D (6 bases). The V gene's germline CDR1 is SGHAT and CDR2 FQNNGV. The CDR3 is 15 amino acids. With 6 bases removed from V and 0 bases from J, the gap between germline ends came to 15 bases. CDR3 loop: CASRSIGGISYEQYF. CDR3 nucleotides: TGTGCCAGCAGGTCTATTGGCGGGATCTCCTACGAGCAGTACTTC.

This clonotype has ten or more counts. The chain carries TRBV7-8 and TRBJ2-3; D assignment may be TRBD1 or TRBD2 (5 bases each). Trimming removed 1 base at V and 9 bases at J, with 8 bases between. CDR3 length: 12 residues. The germline V gene has CDR1 SGHVS and CDR2 FQNEAQ. For the CDR3, the DNA is TGTGCCAGCAGCTTAGTAAGGGACACGCAGTATTTT. Its protein is CASSLVRDTQYF.

This clonotype was counted at least ten times. V and J are TRBV7-6 and TRBJ2-1, with TRBD2 as a possible D gene (6 bases). Trimming took 1 base from V and 1 from J, leaving 8 bases between them. There are 15 residues in the CDR3. The germline gives CDR1 SGHVS, CDR2 FNYEAQ. CDR3 DNA sequence: TGTGCCAGCAGCTTAGACGGGGGTTCCTACAATGAGCAGTTCTTC. It yields the protein CASSLDGGSYNEQFF.

This clonotype came up many times. This sequence joins TRBV20-1 and TRBJ2-7; 7 bases are shared with TRBD1. Germline CDR1 is DFQATT and CDR2 is SNEGSKA (reference sequence). Trimming cost V 0 bases and J 3 bases; bases outside gene matches: 5. The CDR3 covers 14 residues. The CDR3 loop reads CSARERRDSYEQYF. The CDR3 DNA sequence: TGCAGTGCTAGAGAAAGACGGGACAGCTACGAGCAGTACTTC.

In this sample, this clonotype turned up a few times. The chain employs TRBV4-1 and TRBJ1-2; D gene ambiguous. The CDR3 is 17 residues long. Trimming pared 0 bases from V and 0 bases from J, leaving 14 bases between. The V gene's germline CDR1 is MGHRA and CDR2 YSYEKL. The CDR3 DNA reads as TGCGCCAGCAGCCAAGAGCCTGGCGTCGTATCTAACTATGGCTACACCTTC. Translating it yields CASSQEPGVVSNYGYTF.

This clonotype was recorded at least ten times. V is TRBV2 and J is TRBJ2-1, with a tentative D call TRBD2 (5 bases). CDR1 SNHLY and CDR2 FYNNEI come from the germline V gene. The length of the CDR3 is 12 residues. V dropped 6 bases and J dropped 9 bases, with 12 bases sitting between them. The CDR3 DNA is TGTGCCAGCAGCGGACTGGGCTTTGAGCAGTTCTTC. Protein: CASSGLGFEQFF.